The rows below give T cell receptor beta chains drawn from one sample of a study of OX40 agonist ivuxolimab in advanced cancers. Produced via immunoSEQ multiplex PCR; TCRdb's table is partial and in-frame only. The sample has around 31,000 clones, approximately 86% seen once; the top ten hold approximately 30%. Sequencing was performed on CD4+ or CD8+ T cells sorted from blood, taken in a trial of the OX40 agonist ivuxolimab. The source of these receptors is an adult with an advanced solid tumor such as melanoma, head and neck, liver or kidney cancer. CDR3s include the opening cysteine and the closing phenylalanine or tryptophan. D genes are given only for firm matches. Size is omitted from some rows. Given values are once, few, many or a class for expanded clones.

V	D	J	length	size	CDR3	DNA
TRBV27	-	TRBJ2-5	14	-	CASSTGTDWETQYF	TGTGCCAGCAGTACAGGGACGGACTGGGAGACCCAGTACTTC
TRBV10-3	TRBD1	TRBJ1-5	13	-	CAISDRAGQPQHF	TGTGCCATCAGCGACAGGGCCGGTCAGCCCCAGCATTTT
TRBV6-5	TRBD2	TRBJ2-7	16	-	CASSYSFSGRVYEQYF	TGTGCCAGCAGTTACTCATTTAGCGGGAGGGTCTACGAGCAGTACTTC
TRBV27	-	TRBJ1-4	15	-	CASSLKALWGEKLFF	TGTGCCAGCAGTTTAAAGGCCCTATGGGGTGAAAAACTGTTTTTT
TRBV14	TRBD2	TRBJ2-7	15	-	CASSQRRLAPYEQYF	TGTGCCAGCAGCCAGAGACGACTAGCCCCCTACGAGCAGTACTTC
TRBV11-2	-	TRBJ1-4	15	-	CASSLIARRYEKLFF	TGTGCCAGCAGCTTAATTGCCCGTAGATACGAAAAACTGTTTTTT
TRBV5-5	TRBD1	TRBJ2-7	15	-	CASSYDPTGAYEQYF	TGTGCCAGCAGCTACGACCCGACAGGGGCCTACGAGCAGTACTTC
TRBV27	TRBD2	TRBJ2-7	15	-	CASSTSGLAGVGQYF	TGTGCCAGCAGCACCTCGGGACTAGCGGGAGTTGGGCAGTACTTC
TRBV4-1	TRBD1	TRBJ2-7	14	-	CASRKDRGAYEQYF	TGCGCCAGCAGGAAGGACAGGGGTGCCTACGAGCAGTACTTC
TRBV28	TRBD2	TRBJ2-7	15	few	CASSGLAGGLREQYF	TGTGCCAGCAGTGGGCTAGCGGGAGGGCTTCGCGAGCAGTACTTC
TRBV6-5	-	TRBJ2-3	14	-	CASSLTPSTDTQYF	TGTGCCAGCAGTTTGACCCCTAGCACAGATACGCAGTATTTT
TRBV25-1	-	TRBJ1-2	11	-	CASSEAGGYTF	TGTGCCAGCTCTGAGGCGGGAGGCTACACCTTC
TRBV4-2	TRBD2	TRBJ2-7	14	-	CASSQSGSTYEQYF	TGTGCCAGCAGCCAAAGCGGGAGTACCTACGAGCAGTACTTC
TRBV5-5	-	TRBJ1-1	13	-	CASSLFVNTEAFF	TGTGCCAGCAGCCTGTTTGTGAACACTGAAGCTTTCTTT
TRBV27	TRBD2	TRBJ2-7	16	medium-sized	CASSTTQTSRPYEQYF	TGTGCCAGCAGTACGACCCAGACTAGCCGGCCCTACGAGCAGTACTTC
TRBV7-6	-	TRBJ1-2	15	-	CASSLEAAGLEGYTF	TGTGCCAGCAGCTTAGAGGCAGCCGGGTTAGAAGGCTACACCTTC
TRBV9	-	TRBJ2-1	13	-	CASSARTYNEQFF	TGTGCCAGCAGCGCTAGGACGTACAATGAGCAGTTCTTC
TRBV4-1	-	TRBJ1-1	17	medium-sized	CASSQAAVRDVNTEAFF	TGCGCCAGCAGCCAAGCAGCCGTTCGGGACGTTAACACTGAAGCTTTCTTT
TRBV6-5	TRBD2	TRBJ2-2	14	-	CASSYSAGAMELFF	TGTGCCAGCAGTTACTCCGCGGGAGCAATGGAGCTGTTTTTT
TRBV6-5	-	TRBJ1-1	15	-	CASRYETGLNTEAFF	TGTGCCAGCAGATACGAAACAGGGCTGAACACTGAAGCTTTCTTT
TRBV9	TRBD1	TRBJ1-2	15	few	CASSVEGTGGEGYTF	TGTGCCAGCAGCGTAGAAGGGACAGGGGGCGAGGGCTACACCTTC
TRBV7-9	-	TRBJ2-3	15	-	CASSLVLSSTDTQYF	TGTGCCAGCAGCTTAGTTCTATCTAGCACAGATACGCAGTATTTT
TRBV29-1	-	TRBJ2-5	12	-	CSVGEYGETQYF	TGCAGCGTTGGCGAGTACGGGGAGACCCAGTACTTC
TRBV27	TRBD1	TRBJ1-1	14	-	CASSSSGTGTEAFF	TGTGCCAGCAGTTCCTCCGGGACAGGGACTGAAGCTTTCTTT
TRBV27	-	TRBJ2-2	16	-	CASSSMGGMDTGELFF	TGTGCCAGCAGTTCTATGGGAGGAATGGACACCGGGGAGCTGTTTTTT
TRBV28	TRBD1	TRBJ2-5	16	-	CASSGYRDRGQETQYF	TGTGCCAGCAGTGGCTACCGGGACAGGGGACAAGAGACCCAGTACTTC
TRBV7-2	-	TRBJ2-2	16	-	CASSPPRGASIGELFF	TGTGCCAGCAGCCCCCCACGGGGGGCGTCAATCGGGGAGCTGTTTTTT
TRBV28	TRBD1	TRBJ2-7	14	few	CASSPRDSTYEQYF	TGTGCCAGCAGCCCTCGGGACAGTACCTACGAGCAGTACTTC
TRBV9	TRBD1	TRBJ1-1	15	-	CASTPMGGQGAEAFF	TGTGCCAGCACCCCTATGGGGGGGCAGGGGGCAGAAGCTTTCTTT
TRBV6-5	-	TRBJ2-2	13	-	CASWGENTGELFF	TGTGCCAGCTGGGGGGAGAACACCGGGGAGCTGTTTTTT
TRBV13	-	TRBJ2-1	15	-	CASFPGPRTHNEQFF	TGTGCCAGCTTCCCTGGACCCAGGACACACAATGAGCAGTTCTTC
TRBV9	-	TRBJ2-1	12	-	CASSASGNEQFF	TGTGCCAGCAGCGCCTCTGGCAATGAGCAGTTCTTC
TRBV5-6	-	TRBJ1-4	14	-	CASSFRQANEKLFF	TGTGCCAGCAGCTTTCGACAGGCCAATGAAAAACTGTTTTTT
TRBV7-8	-	TRBJ2-1	15	-	CASSLAPRGRDEQFF	TGTGCCAGCAGCTTAGCCCCCCGGGGGCGGGATGAGCAGTTCTTC
TRBV11-3	-	TRBJ2-7	14	-	CASSPGRNSYEQYF	TGTGCCAGCAGCCCTGGCCGAAACTCGTACGAGCAGTACTTC
TRBV10-3	-	TRBJ1-2	14	few	CAISEMSANYGYTF	TGTGCCATCAGTGAGATGTCAGCTAACTATGGCTACACCTTC
TRBV5-1	-	TRBJ2-3	14	-	CASSLALATDTQYF	TGCGCCAGCAGCTTGGCGCTAGCGACAGATACGCAGTATTTT
TRBV11-1	-	TRBJ1-2	12	-	CASTDSPYGYTF	TGTGCCAGCACCGACAGCCCATATGGCTACACCTTC
TRBV5-1	TRBD1	TRBJ1-5	15	once	CASSFTGGAGQPQHF	TGCGCCAGCAGCTTTACAGGGGGCGCAGGGCAGCCCCAGCATTTT
TRBV9	TRBD2	TRBJ2-1	17	-	CASSVESGWTSYNEQFF	TGTGCCAGCAGCGTAGAAAGCGGCTGGACTAGCTACAATGAGCAGTTCTTC
TRBV5-1	TRBD1	TRBJ1-4	14	-	CASSLGQSNEKLFF	TGCGCCAGCAGCCTGGGACAGAGCAATGAAAAACTGTTTTTT
TRBV11-1	-	TRBJ2-7	13	once	CASSLGHSYEQYF	TGTGCCAGCAGCTTGGGACACAGCTACGAGCAGTACTTC
TRBV29-1	-	TRBJ1-2	12	-	CSVEDRLYGYTF	TGCAGCGTTGAAGACAGGTTATATGGCTACACCTTC
TRBV2	-	TRBJ2-7	11	-	CASRGTYEQYF	TGTGCCAGCCGAGGGACCTACGAGCAGTACTTC
TRBV5-5	TRBD2	TRBJ2-2	18	-	CASSNPGLAGGTGGELFF	TGTGCCAGCAGCAACCCGGGACTAGCGGGAGGAACTGGCGGGGAGCTGTTTTTT
TRBV27	TRBD1	TRBJ1-5	12	-	CASSPGTGAQHF	TGTGCCAGCAGTCCCGGGACAGGAGCTCAGCATTTT